The sequence of this T cell receptor beta chain was determined in a study of CD8+CD57+ T cells in acquired aplastic anemia. For the study at large: Mean yield of DNA from sorted CD4+ and CD8+ cells was approximately 3 ug. Healthy donor CD4+ samples were sequenced to a depth that averaged around 9.8 million reads. Findings and limits, study-wide: No significant patient-versus-control difference appeared in CD8+ Simpson's diversity. Overlapping CD8+ CDR3 repertoires of patients and controls contained under 30 shared sequences.

The template used for profiling TCR beta VDJ and CDR3 was genomic DNA. TCRdb called the reads again in MiXCR, with one record for every CDR3 protein. Found here are 190,000 or so distinct CDR3 sequences, 61% of them singletons; the top ten hold less than 30%. This clonotype was detected ten times or more. What it binds is unknown. The CDR3 length is 10 residues. The V gene lost 4 bases and the J gene lost 10 bases, with 4 bases spanning the gap. Looked up from germline, CDR1 is LGHNT and CDR2 is FRNRAP. The sample comprised sorted CD4+, CD8+, or CD8+CD57+ T cells (not recorded which) from PBMCs. The clonotype comes from a human donor in good health. The chain carries TRBV12-5 and TRBJ1-4; D is unresolved. The CDR3 sequence is CASGSSKLFF. Written as DNA, the CDR3 is TGTGCTAGTGGTTCGTCAAAACTGTTTTTT.